This T cell receptor (beta chain) was documented in a study of OX40 agonist ivuxolimab in advanced cancers. Study-level background: Previous treatment with anti-PD-1, anti-PD-L1 or anti-CTLA-4 therapy was allowed; about 44% had received some.

This clone was seen a single time. The antigen is unknown. Measured with immunoSEQ multiplex PCR; TCRdb has only the in-frame clones, and not every one. The sample lists roughly 56,000 clones, approximately 86% occurring once. Overall study results and limits: Researchers did not determine the expanded peripheral T cells' antigen specificity.

This CDR3 contains 15 residues. V trimming: 2 bases; J trimming: 9 bases; junction bases outside the gene matches: 3. Germline-derived CDR1 and CDR2 are SGHNT and YYREEE (reference sequence). The input for sequencing was CD4+ or CD8+ T cells sorted from blood, taken in a trial of the OX40 agonist ivuxolimab. V gene TRBV5-4 combines with J gene TRBJ1-6, with 12 bases identical to TRBD1. The clonotype originates from an adult with an advanced solid tumor such as melanoma, head and neck, liver or kidney cancer. The CDR3 DNA follows: TGTGCCAGCAGCTTACCGGGACAGGGGGCTTCACCCCTCCACTTT. Translated: CASSLPGQGASPLHF.